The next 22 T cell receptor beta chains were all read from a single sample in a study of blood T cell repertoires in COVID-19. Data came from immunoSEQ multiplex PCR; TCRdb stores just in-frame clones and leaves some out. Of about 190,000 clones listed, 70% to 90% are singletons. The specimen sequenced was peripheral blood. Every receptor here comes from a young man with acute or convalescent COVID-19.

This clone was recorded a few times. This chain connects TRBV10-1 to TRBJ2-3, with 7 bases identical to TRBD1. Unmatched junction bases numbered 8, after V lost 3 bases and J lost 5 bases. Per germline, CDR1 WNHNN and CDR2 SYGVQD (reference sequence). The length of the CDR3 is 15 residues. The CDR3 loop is CASSEGTASLDTQYF. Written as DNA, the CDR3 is TGCGCCAGCAGTGAAGGGACAGCGTCCTTAGATACGCAGTATTTT.

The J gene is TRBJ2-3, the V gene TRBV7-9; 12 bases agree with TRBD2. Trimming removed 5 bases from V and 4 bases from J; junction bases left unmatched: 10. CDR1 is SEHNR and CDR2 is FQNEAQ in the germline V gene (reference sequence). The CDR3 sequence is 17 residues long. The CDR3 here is CASSRMSSGGVADTQYF. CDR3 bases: TGTGCCAGCAGCCGGATGTCTAGCGGGGGGGTCGCAGATACGCAGTATTTT.

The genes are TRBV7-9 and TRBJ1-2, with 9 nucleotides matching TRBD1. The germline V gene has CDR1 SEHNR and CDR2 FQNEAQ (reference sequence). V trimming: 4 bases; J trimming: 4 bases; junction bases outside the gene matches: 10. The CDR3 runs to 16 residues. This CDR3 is CASSSTLGTGRYGYTF. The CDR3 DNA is TGTGCCAGCAGCTCGACCTTGGGGACAGGGCGCTATGGCTACACCTTC.

CDR3 DNA sequence: TGTGCCAGCAGCTTAGGAGCGGGGGGGCCAGCAGATACGCAGTATTTT. Protein: CASSLGAGGPADTQYF. The chain joins TRBV7-9 to TRBJ2-3, with TRBD2 identical over 10 bases. This CDR3 has 16 residues. V was clipped by 1 base and J by 4 bases; unmatched bases: 5. Germline V gene lookup returns CDR1 SEHNR and CDR2 FQNEAQ (reference sequence).

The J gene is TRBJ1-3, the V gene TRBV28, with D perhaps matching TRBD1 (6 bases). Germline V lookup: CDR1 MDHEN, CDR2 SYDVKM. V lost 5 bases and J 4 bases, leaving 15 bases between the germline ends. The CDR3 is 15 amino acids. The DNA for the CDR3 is TGTGCCAGCAGTCCCAGCCCAGGGGAGGGAAACACCATATATTTT. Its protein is CASSPSPGEGNTIYF.

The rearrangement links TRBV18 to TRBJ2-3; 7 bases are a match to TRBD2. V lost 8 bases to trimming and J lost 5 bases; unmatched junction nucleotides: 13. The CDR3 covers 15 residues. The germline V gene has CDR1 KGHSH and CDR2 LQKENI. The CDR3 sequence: CASRYYSGGGDTQYF. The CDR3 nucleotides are TGTGCCAGCCGATACTATTCGGGAGGAGGAGATACGCAGTATTTT.

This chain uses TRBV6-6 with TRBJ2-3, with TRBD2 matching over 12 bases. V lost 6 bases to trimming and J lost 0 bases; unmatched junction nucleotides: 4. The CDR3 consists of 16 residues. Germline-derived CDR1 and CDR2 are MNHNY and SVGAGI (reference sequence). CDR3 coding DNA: TGTGCCAGCAGAACTAGCGGGGGGACTAGCACAGATACGCAGTATTTT. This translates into CASRTSGGTSTDTQYF.

The CDR3 spells CASSRRATGGIHEQYF. DNA for the CDR3: TGTGCCAGCAGCCGGCGGGCGACAGGAGGTATCCACGAGCAGTACTTC. The chain has TRBV16 and TRBJ2-7; D is perhaps TRBD1 (6 bases). This CDR3 region has 16 residues. Between the trimmed V and J ends, which lost 4 bases and 5 bases, there was a span of 21 bases. Germline lookup yields CDR1 KGHSY and CDR2 FQNENV.

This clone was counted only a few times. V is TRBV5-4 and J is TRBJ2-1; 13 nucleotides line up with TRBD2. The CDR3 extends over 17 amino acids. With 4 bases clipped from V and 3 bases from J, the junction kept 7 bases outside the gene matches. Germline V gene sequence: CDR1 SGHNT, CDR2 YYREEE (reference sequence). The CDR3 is CASSPGLAGAGYNEQFF. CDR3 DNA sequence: TGTGCCAGCAGCCCCGGACTAGCGGGAGCGGGCTACAATGAGCAGTTCTTC.

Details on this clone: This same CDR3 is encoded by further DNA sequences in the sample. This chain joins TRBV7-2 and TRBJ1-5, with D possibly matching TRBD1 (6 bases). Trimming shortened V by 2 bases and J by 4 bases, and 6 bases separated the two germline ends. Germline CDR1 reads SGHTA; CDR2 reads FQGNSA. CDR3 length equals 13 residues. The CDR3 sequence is CASSLQGNQPQHF. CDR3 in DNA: TGTGCCAGCAGCTTACAGGGGAATCAGCCCCAGCATTTT.

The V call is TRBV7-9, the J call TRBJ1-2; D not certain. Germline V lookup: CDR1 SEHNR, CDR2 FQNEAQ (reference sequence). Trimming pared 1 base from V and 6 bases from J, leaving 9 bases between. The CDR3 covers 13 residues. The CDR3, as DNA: TGTGCCAGCAGCTTAGTGACCGGGGATGGCTACACCTTC. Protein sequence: CASSLVTGDGYTF.

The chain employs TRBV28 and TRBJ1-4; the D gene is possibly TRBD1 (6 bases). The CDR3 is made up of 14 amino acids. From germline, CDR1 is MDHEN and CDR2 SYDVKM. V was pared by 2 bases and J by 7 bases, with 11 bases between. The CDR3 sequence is CASSLGTRIEKLFF. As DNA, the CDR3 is TGTGCCAGCAGTTTAGGGACACGGATTGAAAAACTGTTTTTT.

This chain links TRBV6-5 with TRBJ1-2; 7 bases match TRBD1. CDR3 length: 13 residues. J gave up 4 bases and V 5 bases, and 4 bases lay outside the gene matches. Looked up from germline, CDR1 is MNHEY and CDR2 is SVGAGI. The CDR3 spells CASSQDRTYGYTF. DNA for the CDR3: TGTGCCAGCAGTCAGGACAGGACCTATGGCTACACCTTC.

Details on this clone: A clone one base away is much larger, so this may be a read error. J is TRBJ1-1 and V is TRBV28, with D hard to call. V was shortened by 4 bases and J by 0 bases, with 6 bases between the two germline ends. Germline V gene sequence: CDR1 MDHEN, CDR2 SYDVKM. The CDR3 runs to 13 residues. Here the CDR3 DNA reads TGTGCCAGCAGTTACCGGGTGAACACTGAAGCTTTCTTT. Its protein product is CASSYRVNTEAFF.

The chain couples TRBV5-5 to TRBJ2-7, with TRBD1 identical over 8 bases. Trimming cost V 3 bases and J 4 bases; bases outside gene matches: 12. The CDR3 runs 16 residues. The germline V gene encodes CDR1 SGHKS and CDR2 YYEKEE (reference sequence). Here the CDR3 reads CASSWGTGIVRYEQYF. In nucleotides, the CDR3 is TGTGCCAGCAGCTGGGGGACAGGTATCGTCCGTTACGAGCAGTACTTC.

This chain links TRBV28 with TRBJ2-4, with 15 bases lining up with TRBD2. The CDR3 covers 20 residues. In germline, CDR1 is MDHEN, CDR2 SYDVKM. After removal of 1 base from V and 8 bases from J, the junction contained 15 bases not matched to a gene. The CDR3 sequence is CASSLLARGGLAGGQDIQYF. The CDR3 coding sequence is TGTGCCAGCAGTTTATTGGCCCGAGGGGGACTAGCGGGAGGCCAGGACATTCAGTACTTC.

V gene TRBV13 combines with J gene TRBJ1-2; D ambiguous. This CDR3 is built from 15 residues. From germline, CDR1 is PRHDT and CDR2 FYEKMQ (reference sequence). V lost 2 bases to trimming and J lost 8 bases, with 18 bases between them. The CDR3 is CASSLQAGLLGGYTF. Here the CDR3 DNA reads TGTGCCAGCAGCTTACAGGCGGGTCTACTAGGGGGCTACACCTTC.

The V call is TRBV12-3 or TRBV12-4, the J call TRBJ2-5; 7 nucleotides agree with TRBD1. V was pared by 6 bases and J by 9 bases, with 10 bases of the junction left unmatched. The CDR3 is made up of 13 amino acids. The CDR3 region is CASRPTGVGAQYF. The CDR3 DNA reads TGTGCCAGCAGACCTACAGGGGTTGGGGCCCAGTACTTC.

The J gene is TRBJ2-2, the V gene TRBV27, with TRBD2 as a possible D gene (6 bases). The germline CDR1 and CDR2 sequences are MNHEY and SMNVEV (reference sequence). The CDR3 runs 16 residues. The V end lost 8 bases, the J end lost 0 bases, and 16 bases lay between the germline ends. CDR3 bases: TGTGCCAGCCGGGGGAGACGGGCTGCGAACACCGGGGAGCTGTTTTTT. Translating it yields CASRGRRAANTGELFF.

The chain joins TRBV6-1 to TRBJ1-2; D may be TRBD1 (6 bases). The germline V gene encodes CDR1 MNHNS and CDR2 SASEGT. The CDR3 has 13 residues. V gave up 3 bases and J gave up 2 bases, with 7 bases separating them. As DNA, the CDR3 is TGTGCCAGCAGTGATACAGGGAACTATGGCTACACCTTC. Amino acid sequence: CASSDTGNYGYTF.

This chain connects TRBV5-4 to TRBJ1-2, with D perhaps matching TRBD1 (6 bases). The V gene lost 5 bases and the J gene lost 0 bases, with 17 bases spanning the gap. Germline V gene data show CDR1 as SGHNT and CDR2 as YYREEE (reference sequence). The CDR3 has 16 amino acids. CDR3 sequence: CASRIAGTQPNYGYTF. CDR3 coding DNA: TGTGCCAGCAGAATAGCCGGGACACAACCTAACTATGGCTACACCTTC.

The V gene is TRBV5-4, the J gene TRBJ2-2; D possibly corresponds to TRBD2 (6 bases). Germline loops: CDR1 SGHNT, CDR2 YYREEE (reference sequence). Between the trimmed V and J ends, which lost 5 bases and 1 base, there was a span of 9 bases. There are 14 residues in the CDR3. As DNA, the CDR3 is TGTGCCAGCAGGTTCGGGGGGAACACCGGGGAGCTGTTTTTT. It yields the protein CASRFGGNTGELFF. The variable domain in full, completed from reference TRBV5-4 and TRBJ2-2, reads ETGVTQSPTHLIKTRGQQVTLRCSSQSGHNTVSWYQQALGQGPQFIFQYYREEENGRGNFPPRFSGLQFPNYSSELNVNALELDDSALYLCASRFGGNTGELFFGEGSRLTVL.